Shown below are 23 T cell receptor beta chains from a single sample sequenced in a study of T cell repertoires in ileal Crohn's disease. Assay used: immunoSEQ multiplex PCR; TCRdb lists only in-frame clones, some missing. Here the sample spans 15,000 to 20,000 clones, around 70% being singletons. Time point specified: neoterminal ileum biopsy at postoperative endoscopy, about 6 months after surgery. The sample taken for sequencing was ileal tissue. The receptors were sampled from an adult with Crohn's disease.

The DNA for the CDR3 is TGTGCCAGCAGCTCGGGACAGGGGCCCTACGAGCAGTACTTC. Protein product: CASSSGQGPYEQYF. The chain carries TRBV7-2 and TRBJ2-7; 10 bases are shared with TRBD1. J lost 2 bases, V lost 4 bases, and 2 bases had no gene match. CDR1 SGHTA and CDR2 FQGNSA come from the germline V gene. This CDR3 spans 14 amino acids. The complete variable domain, with remaining parts taken from reference TRBV7-2 and TRBJ2-7, reads GAGVSQSPSNKVTEKGKDVELRCDPISGHTALYWYRQSLGQGLEFLIYFQGNSAPDKSGLPSDRFSAERTGGSVSTLTIQRTQQEDSAVYLCASSSGQGPYEQYFGPGTRLTVT.

The genes are TRBV29-1 and TRBJ2-3; 7 bases fit TRBD1. Germline values: CDR1 SQVTM, CDR2 ANQGSEA. V gave up 6 bases and J gave up 5 bases; unmatched junction bases: 5. This CDR3 has 12 residues. The DNA of the CDR3 is TGCAGCGTACGGCCAGGGGGAGATACGCAGTATTTT. Translated, it gives CSVRPGGDTQYF.

The chain links TRBV30 to TRBJ2-5, with 7 bases lining up with TRBD1. The J call is uncertain, as TRBJ2-7 better fits the DNA end. Germline CDR1 and CDR2: GTSNPN and SVGIG (reference sequence). CDR3 length: 15 amino acids. CDR3 protein: CAWSGMGQRPYEQYF. For the CDR3, the DNA is TGTGCCTGGAGTGGTATGGGACAGAGACCCTACGAGCAGTACTTC.

The rearrangement uses TRBV27 and TRBJ1-4; 7 nucleotides agree with TRBD1. This CDR3 has 14 amino acids. The junction had 10 bases not matched to a gene; V was cut back by 6 bases and J by 9 bases. Per the germline V gene, CDR1 is MNHEY and CDR2 is SMNVEV (reference sequence). The CDR3 DNA reads as TGTGCCAGCAGCCCCTGGGACAGCCGAAAAAAACTGTTTTTT. Translating it yields CASSPWDSRKKLFF.

Only a few counts were recorded for this clone. The genes are TRBV7-9 and TRBJ2-3; D unresolved. Looked up from germline, CDR1 is SEHNR and CDR2 is FQNEAQ (reference sequence). Between the trimmed V and J ends, which lost 8 bases and 2 bases, there was a span of 8 bases. This CDR3 comprises 12 residues. DNA for the CDR3: TGTGCCAGCGTAACCTACACAGATACGCAGTATTTT. Translating it yields CASVTYTDTQYF.

CDR3 DNA: TGTGCCAGTAGTATCTTCAATGAGCAGTTCTTC. It codes for CASSIFNEQFF. This chain uses TRBV19 with TRBJ2-1, with D unresolved. The germline CDR1 and CDR2 sequences are LNHDA and SQIVND (reference sequence). This CDR3 contains 11 residues. V dropped 3 bases and J dropped 6 bases, with 3 bases sitting between them.

The J gene is TRBJ1-1, the V gene TRBV2; D unclear. The germline V gene has CDR1 SNHLY and CDR2 FYNNEI. V was shortened by 4 bases and J by 0 bases, with 6 bases between the two germline ends. The CDR3 length is 13 residues. In DNA, the CDR3 is TGTGCCAGCAGTGCACTGATGAACACTGAAGCTTTCTTT. Protein sequence: CASSALMNTEAFF.

J is TRBJ2-5 and V is TRBV7-2; tentative D call: TRBD1 (6 bases). CDR1 and CDR2 from the germline V gene are SGHTA and FQGNSA. V gave up 5 bases and J gave up 7 bases, with 17 bases separating them. The CDR3 is 14 amino acids. The CDR3 nucleotides are TGTGCCAGCAGCCAAAGGACAGCCCCCCGGACCCAGTACTTC. As protein: CASSQRTAPRTQYF.

The CDR3 reads CASTLGRFSYEQYF. In DNA form, the CDR3 reads TGTGCCAGCACTTTGGGCAGATTCTCCTACGAGCAGTACTTC. J is TRBJ2-7 and V is TRBV7-8, with no clear D. Germline CDR1 and CDR2: SGHVS and FQNEAQ. The CDR3 length is 14 residues. The ends were cut back, 7 bases at V and 0 bases at J, with 13 bases in the middle.

This clone has only a few counts. This chain joins TRBV28 and TRBJ2-7, with 14 bases aligning to TRBD2. Germline CDR1 reads MDHEN; CDR2 reads SYDVKM. CDR3 size: 19 residues. The V gene end was trimmed by 5 bases and the J gene end by 4 bases; junction bases not matched to a gene: 16. The DNA of the CDR3 is TGTGCCAGCAGTCCTACACGACTAGCGGGAGGGCCTAAGCCGTACGAGCAGTACTTC. Protein product: CASSPTRLAGGPKPYEQYF.

This clone was seen a single time. The rearrangement links TRBV19 to TRBJ2-3, with a weak D call TRBD2 (6 bases). This CDR3 contains 14 residues. V gave up 3 bases and J gave up 2 bases, with 9 bases separating them. CDR1 is LNHDA, CDR2 SQIVND, per germline (reference sequence). The CDR3 DNA is TGTGCCAGTAGTATCGGGACTTCCACAGATACGCAGTATTTT. This translates into CASSIGTSTDTQYF.

With respect to this clone: One end of the junction does not line up with germline, which may come from a read error. V and J are TRBV6-5 and TRBJ1-2; 7 bases map to TRBD1. The CDR3 extends over 11 amino acids. Germline V CDR1 and CDR2: MNHEY, SVGAGI. CDR3 in amino acids: CASSTHGTAFF. In DNA, the CDR3 is TGTGCCAGCAGTACCCACGGGACAGCTTTCTTC.

This rearrangement joins TRBV5-1 to TRBJ2-7, with D unresolved. Germline-derived CDR1 and CDR2 are SGHRS and YFSETQ. The CDR3 loop spans 13 amino acids. Trimming removed 2 bases at V and 5 bases at J, with 11 bases between. CDR3 sequence: CASSLSGIHEQYF. CDR3 DNA sequence: TGCGCCAGCAGCTTATCAGGCATACACGAGCAGTACTTC. Based on the CDR3 plus reference TRBV5-1 and TRBJ2-7, the full variable domain is KAGVTQTPRYLIKTRGQQVTLSCSPISGHRSVSWYQQTPGQGLQFLFEYFSETQRNKGNFPGRFSGRQFSNSRSEMNVSTLELGDSALYLCASSLSGIHEQYFGPGTRLTVT.

This clone was recorded once. V is TRBV7-6 and J is TRBJ2-2; TRBD2 is a possible D gene (7 bases). Trimming left V 0 bases short and J 1 base short, with 12 bases between. Looked up from germline, CDR1 is SGHVS and CDR2 is FNYEAQ. CDR3 size: 17 residues. CDR3 loop: CASSLAGGTLNTGELFF. CDR3 coding DNA: TGTGCCAGCAGCTTAGCGGGAGGGACATTGAACACCGGGGAGCTGTTTTTT.

This clone has a handful of counts. This sequence joins TRBV4-2 and TRBJ2-1; 8 bases match TRBD2. The CDR3 loop spans 16 amino acids. Germline CDR1 is LGHNA and CDR2 is YNFKEQ. V dropped 0 bases and J dropped 8; count of bases not matched to a gene: 9. The CDR3 spells CASSQETSEHGDEQFF. CDR3 nucleotide sequence: TGTGCCAGCAGCCAAGAGACTAGCGAGCATGGGGATGAGCAGTTCTTC.

The V call is TRBV7-9, the J call TRBJ1-5; D gene unclear. V gave up 3 bases and J gave up 4 bases, with 4 bases separating them. Germline CDR1 and CDR2: SEHNR and FQNEAQ (reference sequence). This CDR3 region has 12 residues. Here the CDR3 DNA reads TGTGCCAGCAGCTTCCCTAATCAGCCCCAGCATTTT. Protein: CASSFPNQPQHF.

The V and J genes are TRBV6-6 and TRBJ2-2, with TRBD1 identical over 8 bases. The CDR3 spans 16 residues. The V gene end was trimmed by 6 bases and the J gene end by 3 bases; junction bases not matched to a gene: 9. From germline, CDR1 is MNHNY and CDR2 SVGAGI (reference sequence). The CDR3 is CASSTGTGLDTGELFF. The DNA for the CDR3 is TGTGCCAGCAGCACCGGGACAGGATTAGACACCGGGGAGCTGTTTTTT.

The CDR3 DNA is TGTGCCAGCAGTCCGACGACAGGGGCCCTGGGAGCACCCCTCCACTTT. It translates to CASSPTTGALGAPLHF. The chain links TRBV27 to TRBJ1-6; 8 bases are a match to TRBD1. After removal of 5 bases from V and 11 bases from J, the junction contained 14 bases not matched to a gene. Per the germline V gene, CDR1 is MNHEY and CDR2 is SMNVEV (reference sequence). CDR3 length equals 16 residues.

The rearrangement joins TRBV7-8 to TRBJ1-2; D possibly corresponds to TRBD1 (5 bases). This CDR3 contains 14 residues. Germline values: CDR1 SGHVS, CDR2 FQNEAQ. Trimming removed 1 base from V and 8 bases from J, with 14 bases in between. In nucleotides, the CDR3 is TGTGCCAGCAGCTTAGGGGGGGGAGCTGGAGGCTACACCTTC. Its protein product is CASSLGGGAGGYTF.

This clone was seen a handful of times. V is TRBV18 and J is TRBJ2-1, with TRBD2 identical over 14 bases. Trimming at V came to 2 bases and at J to 5 bases, leaving 14 bases not matched to a gene. This CDR3 is built from 20 residues. CDR1 and CDR2 (germline): KGHSH, LQKENI. Here the CDR3 reads CASSPVSPIRTSGRNNEQFF. The CDR3 DNA follows: TGTGCCAGCTCACCAGTTTCCCCCATAAGGACTAGCGGGAGGAACAATGAGCAGTTCTTC.

The chain joins TRBV6-1 to TRBJ1-1; D is uncertain. The CDR3 length is 14 residues. The germline CDR1 and CDR2 sequences are MNHNS and SASEGT. V dropped 2 bases and J dropped 1 base, with 8 bases sitting between them. DNA for the CDR3: TGTGCCAGCAGTGAACAAACGGGGAACACTGAAGCTTTCTTT. It codes for CASSEQTGNTEAFF.

V is TRBV30 and J is TRBJ1-3; D call uncertain. The V end lost 4 bases, the J end lost 4 bases, and 5 bases lay between the germline ends. Germline loops: CDR1 GTSNPN, CDR2 SVGIG (reference sequence). The CDR3 has 11 amino acids. As DNA, the CDR3 is TGTGCCTGGAAATTAGGAAACACCATATATTTT. Translation gives CAWKLGNTIYF.

The chain couples TRBV6-1 to TRBJ2-7; maybe TRBD2 (6 bases). Trimming removed 3 bases from V and 2 bases from J, with 11 bases in between. This CDR3 has 14 amino acids. Germline-derived CDR1 and CDR2 are MNHNS and SASEGT. The CDR3 DNA reads TGTGCCAGCAGTGAGACGGGGGAAGCCTACGAGCAGTACTTC. Translation gives CASSETGEAYEQYF.